Listed below are T cell receptor beta chains from one sample, sequenced in a study of quantifying T cell responses using KT2 cells. TCRdb called the UMI-ligation and nested PCR reads again in MiXCR, with one record for every CDR3 protein. Of about 30,000 distinct CDR3 sequences in the sample, less than 7.5% were seen once. Sample: PBMCs spiked with cells of the T cell clone KT2. These receptors were taken from a human donor. CDR3s include the opening cysteine and the closing phenylalanine or tryptophan. A D gene is named only where the DNA matches it firmly. Not every row has a clone size; where given, it reads once, few, many or a size class.

cdr3_aa cdr3_nt j_call clone_size d_call v_call
CASSGGRRIYNEQFF TGTGCCAGCAGCGGAGGTCGCCGCATCTACAATGAGCAGTTCTTC TRBJ2-1 many NA TRBV7-6
CASKGGTSPIGELFF TGTGCCTCTAAGGGGGGAACTAGCCCCATCGGGGAGCTGTTTTTT TRBJ2-2 few NA TRBV6-5
CSARAPGASYGYTF TGCAGTGCTAGAGCCCCGGGTGCCTCCTATGGCTACACCTTC TRBJ1-2 many NA TRBV20-1
CASSWRFGNTIYF TGTGCCAGCAGTTGGCGGTTCGGAAACACCATATATTTT TRBJ1-3 NA NA TRBV12-3/TRBV12-4
CSAPLGGAPLHF TGCAGTGCACCCCTGGGGGGGGCACCCCTCCACTTT TRBJ1-6 many NA TRBV20-1
CASSFRRHNNEQFF TGTGCCAGCAGTTTTCGGCGGCACAACAATGAGCAGTTCTTC TRBJ2-1 many NA TRBV12-3/TRBV12-4
CASSPPGTGNTIYF TGTGCCAGCAGCCCTCCGGGGACTGGAAACACCATATATTTT TRBJ1-3 NA NA TRBV3-1
CASSFSGGDNNEQFF TGTGCCAGCAGCTTTTCTGGAGGGGATAACAATGAGCAGTTCTTC TRBJ2-1 many NA TRBV11-2
CASSLASSSYNEQFF TGCGCCAGCAGCTTGGCTAGCAGCTCCTACAATGAGCAGTTCTTC TRBJ2-1 few NA TRBV5-1
CASSIDLRNSYNEQFF TGTGCCAGTAGTATAGATCTCAGGAATTCCTACAATGAGCAGTTCTTC TRBJ2-1 many NA TRBV19
CASSSVNTEAFF TGTGCCAGCAGCTCGGTGAACACTGAAGCTTTCTTT TRBJ1-1 NA NA TRBV11-3